This T cell receptor (beta chain) was sequenced in a study of OX40 agonist ivuxolimab in advanced cancers. The CDR3 sequence is 17 residues long. The germline V gene has CDR1 MGHRA and CDR2 YSYEKL. V was pared by 0 bases and J by 5 bases, with 9 bases of the junction left unmatched. Some clones are missing from TCRdb's copy, which holds only in-frame ones; the method was immunoSEQ multiplex PCR. The sample records approximately 71,000 clones, approximately 94% being singletons. The V gene is TRBV4-1, the J gene TRBJ2-5, with TRBD1 matching over 10 bases. The receptor was derived from an adult with an advanced solid tumor such as melanoma, head and neck, liver or kidney cancer. Sequenced here: CD4+ or CD8+ T cells sorted from blood, sampled in a trial of the OX40 agonist ivuxolimab. CDR3 sequence: CASSQESTGGLWETQYF. DNA for the CDR3: TGCGCCAGCAGCCAAGAATCGACAGGGGGCTTGTGGGAGACCCAGTACTTC.